This T cell receptor beta chain was documented in a study of blood T cell repertoires in COVID-19. This CDR3 is built from 15 residues. Germline loops: CDR1 SGHAT, CDR2 FQNNGV. V was clipped by 2 bases and J by 6 bases; unmatched bases: 4. The data were produced by immunoSEQ multiplex PCR, yet TCRdb's version contains in-frame clones alone and is incomplete. This sample has 250,000 to 300,000 clones, with approximately 91% found just once. The chain combines TRBV11-2 with TRBJ2-1; 10 bases map to TRBD2. This clonotype was sampled from a woman aged 35 to 49 with acute COVID-19. The sample taken for sequencing was PBMCs or T cells enriched from blood (not recorded which). In nucleotides, the CDR3 is TGTGCCAGCAGCTTAAGCGGGAGGGCCTTCAATGAGCAGTTCTTC. Its protein is CASSLSGRAFNEQFF.